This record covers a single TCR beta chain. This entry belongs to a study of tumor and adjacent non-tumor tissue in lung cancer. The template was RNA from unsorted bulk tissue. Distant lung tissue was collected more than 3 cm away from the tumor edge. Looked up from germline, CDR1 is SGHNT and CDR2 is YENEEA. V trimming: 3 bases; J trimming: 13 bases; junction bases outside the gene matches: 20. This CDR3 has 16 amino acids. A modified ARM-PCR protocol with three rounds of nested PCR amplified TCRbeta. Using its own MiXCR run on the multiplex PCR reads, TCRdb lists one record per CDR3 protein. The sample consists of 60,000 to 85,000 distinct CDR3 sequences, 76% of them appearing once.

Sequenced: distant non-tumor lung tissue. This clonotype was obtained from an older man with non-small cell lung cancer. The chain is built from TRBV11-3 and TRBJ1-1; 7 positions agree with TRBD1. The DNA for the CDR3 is TGTGCCAGCAGCTTCCGGGACAGAACCCTGCATACTCAAGATTTCTTT. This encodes CASSFRDRTLHTQDFF.